This is a list of T cell receptor beta chains from one sample in a study of T cell responses to AZD1222 COVID-19 vaccine. Repertoires were generated with immunoSEQ multiplex PCR, while TCRdb's copy carries only in-frame clones and drops some. The sample has about 140,000 clones, more than 80% seen once. Material: peripheral blood, obtained on day 0 of MenACWY control vaccination. The source is an adult in good health. Each CDR3 is given with its conserved first and last residue. D genes are given only for firm matches. Where a row states a size, it is once, few, many or the class of an expanded clone; other rows omit it.

size: -
V: TRBV12-3/TRBV12-4
D: -
J: TRBJ1-2
length: 13
DNA: TGTGCCAGCAGCGCCCCCTCCAACTATGGCTACACCTTC
CDR3: CASSAPSNYGYTF

size: -
V: TRBV27
D: TRBD1
J: TRBJ2-7
length: 15
DNA: TGTGCCAGCAGCATTCGACAGGGATACTCCTACGAGCAGTACTTC
CDR3: CASSIRQGYSYEQYF

size: -
V: TRBV4-2
D: TRBD2
J: TRBJ2-1
length: 14
DNA: TGTGCCAGCAGCCCTGGACTAGCGGGAAATGAGCAGTTCTTC
CDR3: CASSPGLAGNEQFF

size: -
V: TRBV5-4
D: TRBD1
J: TRBJ1-2
length: 14
DNA: TGTGCCAGCAGCTCGGGACAGGTCAACTATGGCTACACCTTC
CDR3: CASSSGQVNYGYTF

size: -
V: TRBV2
D: -
J: TRBJ1-2
length: 15
DNA: TGTGCCAGCGAGGGGCGGCCAGGTACTAACTATGGCTACACCTTC
CDR3: CASEGRPGTNYGYTF

size: -
V: TRBV5-4
D: -
J: TRBJ1-2
length: 14
DNA: TGTGCCAGCAGCTTGGCCAGGGGCCCCTATGGCTACACCTTC
CDR3: CASSLARGPYGYTF

size: -
V: TRBV6-2/TRBV6-3
D: -
J: TRBJ2-3
length: 11
DNA: TGTGCCAGCAGCCTCTCAGATACGCAGTATTTT
CDR3: CASSLSDTQYF

size: -
V: TRBV18
D: -
J: TRBJ1-6
length: 14
DNA: TGTGCCAGCTCACGGGGCCGGAATAATTCACCCCTCCACTTT
CDR3: CASSRGRNNSPLHF

size: few
V: TRBV28
D: -
J: TRBJ2-2
length: 16
DNA: TGTGCCAGCAGTTTATGGGTTGGAGCTAACACCGGGGAGCTGTTTTTT
CDR3: CASSLWVGANTGELFF

size: -
V: TRBV28
D: -
J: TRBJ2-1
length: 12
DNA: TGTGCCAGCAGTATCCTAAACGATGAGCAGTTCTTC
CDR3: CASSILNDEQFF

size: -
V: TRBV25-1
D: -
J: TRBJ1-4
length: 13
DNA: TGTGCCAGCAGTGAATATGTTAATGAAAAACTGTTTTTT
CDR3: CASSEYVNEKLFF

size: -
V: TRBV2
D: -
J: TRBJ1-1
length: 13
DNA: TGTGCCAGCGCTGAAAGGACGGGCCTGGGGGCTTTCTTT
CDR3: CASAERTGLGAFF

size: -
V: TRBV7-9
D: -
J: TRBJ2-3
length: 16
DNA: TGTGCCAGCAGAACTACGGGGGGCGATTTGCCAGATACGCAGTATTTT
CDR3: CASRTTGGDLPDTQYF

size: -
V: TRBV7-6
D: TRBD1
J: TRBJ1-3
length: 16
DNA: TGTGCCAGCAGCCCCGGACAGGGGAGGTCTGGAAACACCATATATTTT
CDR3: CASSPGQGRSGNTIYF

size: -
V: TRBV6-5
D: -
J: TRBJ1-2
length: 12
DNA: TGTGCCAGCAGCCGAGACAACTATGGCTACACCTTC
CDR3: CASSRDNYGYTF

size: -
V: TRBV5-1
D: TRBD1
J: TRBJ2-5
length: 15
DNA: TGCGCCAGCAGCTTAAGGGACAGCAGCCAAGAGACCCAGTACTTC
CDR3: CASSLRDSSQETQYF

size: -
V: TRBV7-2
D: -
J: TRBJ2-7
length: 15
DNA: TGTGCCAGCAGCAATACGGGTCCAAGGGGCTCCGAGCAGTACTTC
CDR3: CASSNTGPRGSEQYF

size: -
V: TRBV5-1
D: TRBD2
J: TRBJ2-1
length: 19
DNA: TGCGCCAGCAGCCCCCGGACTAGCGGGAGTCCGGTTTTTCTCAATGAGCAGTTCTTC
CDR3: CASSPRTSGSPVFLNEQFF

size: -
V: TRBV6-5
D: TRBD1
J: TRBJ1-2
length: 13
DNA: TGTGCCAGCAGCCCAGGACAGGGTGCCCGCTACACCTTC
CDR3: CASSPGQGARYTF

size: once
V: TRBV2
D: -
J: TRBJ2-1
length: 11
DNA: TGTGCCAGCAGTGAACTGGCCGAGCAGTTCTTC
CDR3: CASSELAEQFF

size: -
V: TRBV19
D: -
J: TRBJ2-3
length: 15
DNA: TGTGCCAGTAGCCTAATGGGGTCGGTCACAGATACGCAGTATTTT
CDR3: CASSLMGSVTDTQYF

size: -
V: TRBV20-1
D: -
J: TRBJ2-7
length: 13
DNA: TGCAGTGCGAGTCCAACCGCTTACTACGAGCAGTACTTC
CDR3: CSASPTAYYEQYF

size: -
V: TRBV18
D: TRBD1
J: TRBJ1-3
length: 16
DNA: TGTGCCAGCTCACAGCAGGGGACAGGGTCTGGAAACACCATATATTTT
CDR3: CASSQQGTGSGNTIYF

size: -
V: TRBV25-1
D: -
J: TRBJ2-7
length: 14
DNA: TGTGCCAGCAGCCGACAGGGACTCCTAGGCGAGCAGTACTTC
CDR3: CASSRQGLLGEQYF

size: -
V: TRBV4-1
D: -
J: TRBJ2-7
length: 14
DNA: TGCGCCAGCAGCCAAGAAGGTCTGTTCGCTGAGCAGTACTTC
CDR3: CASSQEGLFAEQYF

size: once
V: TRBV2
D: TRBD2
J: TRBJ2-3
length: 15
DNA: TGTGCCAGCAGTGAAAGGCGGGGGGACACAGATACGCAGTATTTT
CDR3: CASSERRGDTDTQYF

size: -
V: TRBV6-5
D: -
J: TRBJ2-7
length: 10
DNA: TGTGCCAGCAGGTCTAGAGAGCAGTACTTT
CDR3: CASRSREQYF

size: -
V: TRBV7-3
D: -
J: TRBJ1-5
length: 13
DNA: TGTGCCAGCAGCTTTTCTGTGAATCAGCCCCAGCATTTT
CDR3: CASSFSVNQPQHF

size: -
V: TRBV24-1
D: -
J: TRBJ2-3
length: 15
DNA: TGTGCCACCAGTGATTACGGGAGTATCGTGGATACGCAGTATTTT
CDR3: CATSDYGSIVDTQYF

size: -
V: TRBV30
D: -
J: TRBJ2-7
length: 10
DNA: TGTGCCTTTGGACTCTACGAGCAGTACTTC
CDR3: CAFGLYEQYF

size: -
V: TRBV19
D: -
J: TRBJ1-5
length: 14
DNA: TGTGCCAGTAGTATGAACGGGGGCAATCAGCCCCAGCATTTT
CDR3: CASSMNGGNQPQHF

size: -
V: TRBV3-1/TRBV3-2
D: -
J: TRBJ1-2
length: 12
DNA: TGTGCCAGCAGCCAAGTTTATCGTGGCTACACCTTC
CDR3: CASSQVYRGYTF

size: -
V: TRBV5-1
D: TRBD1
J: TRBJ1-1
length: 13
DNA: TGCGCCAGCAGCCCTGACAGGGGCCCTGGGGCTTTCTTT
CDR3: CASSPDRGPGAFF

size: -
V: TRBV7-9
D: TRBD1
J: TRBJ1-1
length: 16
DNA: TGTGCCAGCAGCCCGCAGGACAGGGGGCCCCTAGGCGAAGCTTTCTTT
CDR3: CASSPQDRGPLGEAFF

size: -
V: TRBV5-4
D: -
J: TRBJ2-1
length: 13
DNA: TGTGCCAGCAGCCCCAGTCGGGACCTTGAGCAGTTCTTC
CDR3: CASSPSRDLEQFF

size: -
V: TRBV4-2
D: -
J: TRBJ2-1
length: 12
DNA: TGTGCCAGCAGCCACAGGAATGGTGAGCAGTTCTTC
CDR3: CASSHRNGEQFF

size: -
V: TRBV7-9
D: -
J: TRBJ1-5
length: 14
DNA: TGTGCCAGCAGCATCGACAAGGAGCATCAGCCCCAGCATTTT
CDR3: CASSIDKEHQPQHF

size: few
V: TRBV7-2
D: -
J: TRBJ2-2
length: 13
DNA: TGTGCCAGCAAGGACGCAAACACCGGGGAGCTGTTTTTT
CDR3: CASKDANTGELFF

size: -
V: TRBV3-1/TRBV3-2
D: -
J: TRBJ1-6
length: 14
DNA: TGTGCCAGCAGCCAAGAGGGGAAGGGCTCACCCCTCCACTTT
CDR3: CASSQEGKGSPLHF

size: -
V: TRBV28
D: -
J: TRBJ1-6
length: 17
DNA: TGTGCCAGCAATCGCCGGGAGCGAGAGGGGCGAAGATCACCCCTCCACTTT
CDR3: CASNRREREGRRSPLHF

size: -
V: TRBV5-1
D: -
J: TRBJ2-1
length: 17
DNA: TGCGCCAGCAGCTACCTAACGTCGACGATTCGTGGCAATGAGCAGTTCTTC
CDR3: CASSYLTSTIRGNEQFF

size: -
V: TRBV10-3
D: TRBD1
J: TRBJ1-4
length: 16
DNA: TGTGCCATCAGTGACTGGGACAGGGGCGAAAATGAAAAACTGTTTTTT
CDR3: CAISDWDRGENEKLFF

size: -
V: TRBV5-1
D: TRBD2
J: TRBJ2-1
length: 17
DNA: TGCGCCAGCAGCTACCGAGCGGGAGGCAGCTCCTACAATGAGCAGTTCTTC
CDR3: CASSYRAGGSSYNEQFF

size: -
V: TRBV10-1
D: -
J: TRBJ2-5
length: 15
DNA: TGCGCCAGCAGTGCAGCACCCGGGGAAGGAGAGACCCAGTACTTC
CDR3: CASSAAPGEGETQYF

size: -
V: TRBV6-1
D: -
J: TRBJ1-5
length: 14
DNA: TGTGCCAGCAGTGAGGTGTCAGGCAATCAGCCCCAGCATTTT
CDR3: CASSEVSGNQPQHF

size: -
V: TRBV28
D: -
J: TRBJ1-2
length: 14
DNA: TGTGCCAGCAGGGTGGCCGGGGGCGAAGGTGGCTACACCTTC
CDR3: CASRVAGGEGGYTF